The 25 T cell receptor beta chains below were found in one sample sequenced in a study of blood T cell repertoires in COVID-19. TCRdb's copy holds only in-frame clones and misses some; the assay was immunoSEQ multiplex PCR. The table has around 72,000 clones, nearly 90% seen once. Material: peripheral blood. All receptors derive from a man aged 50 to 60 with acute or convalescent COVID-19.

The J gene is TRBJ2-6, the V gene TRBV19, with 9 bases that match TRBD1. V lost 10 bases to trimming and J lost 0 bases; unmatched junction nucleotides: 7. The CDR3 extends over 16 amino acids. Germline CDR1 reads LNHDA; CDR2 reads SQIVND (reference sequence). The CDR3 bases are TGTGCCACCGGACAGGGGACACTCTCTGGGGCCAACGTCCTGACTTTC. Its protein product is CATGQGTLSGANVLTF.

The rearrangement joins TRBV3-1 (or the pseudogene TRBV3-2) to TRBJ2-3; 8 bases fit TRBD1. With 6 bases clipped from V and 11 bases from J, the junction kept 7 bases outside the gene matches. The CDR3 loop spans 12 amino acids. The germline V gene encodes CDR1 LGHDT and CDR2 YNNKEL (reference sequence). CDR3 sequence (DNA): TGTGCCAGCAGTCGGACAGGGTGGGGGCAGTATTTT. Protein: CASSRTGWGQYF.

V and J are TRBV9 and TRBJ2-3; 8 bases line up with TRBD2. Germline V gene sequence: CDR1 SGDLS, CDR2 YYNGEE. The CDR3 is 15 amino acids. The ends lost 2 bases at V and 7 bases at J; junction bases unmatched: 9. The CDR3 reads CASSVGGGGVHTQYF. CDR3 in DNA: TGTGCCAGCAGCGTCGGGGGGGGCGGGGTCCATACGCAGTATTTT.

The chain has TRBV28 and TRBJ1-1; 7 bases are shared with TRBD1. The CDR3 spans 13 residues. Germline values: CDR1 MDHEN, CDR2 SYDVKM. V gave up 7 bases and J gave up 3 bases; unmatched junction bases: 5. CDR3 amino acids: CASKLGQYTEAFF. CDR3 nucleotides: TGTGCCAGCAAGTTGGGACAGTACACTGAAGCTTTCTTT. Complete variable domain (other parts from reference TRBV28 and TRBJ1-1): DVKVTQSSRYLVKRTGEKVFLECVQDMDHENMFWYRQDPGLGLRLIYFSYDVKMKEKGDIPEGYSVSREKKERFSLILESASTNQTSMYLCASKLGQYTEAFFGQGTRLTVV.

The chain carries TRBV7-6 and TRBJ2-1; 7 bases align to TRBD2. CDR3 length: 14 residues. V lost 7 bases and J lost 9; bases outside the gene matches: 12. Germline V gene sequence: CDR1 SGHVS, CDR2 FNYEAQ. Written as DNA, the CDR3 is TGTGCCAGCAAGGCGTCTAGCGGTCCTGGTGAGCAGTTCTTC. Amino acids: CASKASSGPGEQFF.

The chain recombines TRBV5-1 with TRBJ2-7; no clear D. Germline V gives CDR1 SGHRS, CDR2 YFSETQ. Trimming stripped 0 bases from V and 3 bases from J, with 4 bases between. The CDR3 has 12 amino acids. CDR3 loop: CASSLDGYEQYF. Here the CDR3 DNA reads TGCGCCAGCAGCTTGGACGGCTACGAGCAGTACTTC.

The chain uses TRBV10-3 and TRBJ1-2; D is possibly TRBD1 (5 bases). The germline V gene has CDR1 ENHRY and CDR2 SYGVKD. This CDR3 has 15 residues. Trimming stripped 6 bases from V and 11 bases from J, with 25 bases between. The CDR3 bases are TGTGCCATCAGCGGTAACAGGCTACTTCGATTGTTTTACACCTTC. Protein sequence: CAISGNRLLRLFYTF.

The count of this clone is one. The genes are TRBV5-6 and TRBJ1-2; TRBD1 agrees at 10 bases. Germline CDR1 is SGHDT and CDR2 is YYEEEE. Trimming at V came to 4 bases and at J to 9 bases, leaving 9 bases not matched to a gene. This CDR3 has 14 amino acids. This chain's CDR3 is CASSSGTGAESYTF. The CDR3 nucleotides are TGTGCCAGCAGCAGTGGGACAGGGGCAGAGAGCTACACCTTC. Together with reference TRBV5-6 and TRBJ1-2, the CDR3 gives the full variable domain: DAGVTQSPTHLIKTRGQQVTLRCSPKSGHDTVSWYQQALGQGPQFIFQYYEEEERQRGNFPDRFSGHQFPNYSSELNVNALLLGDSALYLCASSSGTGAESYTFGSGTRLTVV.

The CDR3 coding sequence is TGTGCCAGCAGCCCAGGACAGGCCCGGGAGCTGTTTTTT. Its translation is CASSPGQARELFF. V gene TRBV7-2 combines with J gene TRBJ2-2; 7 bases match TRBD1. Trimming removed 5 bases from V and 9 bases from J; junction bases left unmatched: 6. Germline assignment: CDR1 SGHTA and CDR2 FQGNSA. This CDR3 contains 13 residues.

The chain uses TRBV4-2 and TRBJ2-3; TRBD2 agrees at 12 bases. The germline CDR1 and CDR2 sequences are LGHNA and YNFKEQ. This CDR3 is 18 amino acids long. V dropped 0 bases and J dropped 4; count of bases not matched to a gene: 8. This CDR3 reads CASSQDPSGGAGADTQYF. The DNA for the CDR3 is TGTGCCAGCAGCCAAGATCCTAGCGGGGGGGCCGGCGCAGATACGCAGTATTTT.

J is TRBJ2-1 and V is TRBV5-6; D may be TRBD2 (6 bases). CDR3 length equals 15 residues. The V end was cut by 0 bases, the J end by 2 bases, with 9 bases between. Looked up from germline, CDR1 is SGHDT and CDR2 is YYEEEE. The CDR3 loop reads CASSLVPGAYNEQFF. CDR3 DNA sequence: TGTGCCAGCAGCTTGGTTCCGGGGGCCTACAATGAGCAGTTCTTC.

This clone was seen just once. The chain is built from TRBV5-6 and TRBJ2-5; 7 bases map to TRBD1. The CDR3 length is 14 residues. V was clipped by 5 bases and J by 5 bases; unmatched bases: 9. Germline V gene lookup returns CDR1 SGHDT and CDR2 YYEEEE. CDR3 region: CASRRDTGVETQYF. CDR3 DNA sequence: TGTGCCAGCAGACGGGATACAGGGGTTGAGACCCAGTACTTC.

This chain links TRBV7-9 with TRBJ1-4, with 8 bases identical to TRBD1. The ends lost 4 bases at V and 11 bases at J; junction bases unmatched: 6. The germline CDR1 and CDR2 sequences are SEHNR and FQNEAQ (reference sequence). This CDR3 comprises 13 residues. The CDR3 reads CASSSDRAGKLFF. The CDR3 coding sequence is TGTGCCAGCAGCTCGGACAGGGCTGGGAAACTGTTTTTT. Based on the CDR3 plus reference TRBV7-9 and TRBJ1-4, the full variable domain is DTGVSQNPRHKITKRGQNVTFRCDPISEHNRLYWYRQTLGQGPEFLTYFQNEAQLEKSRLLSDRFSAERPKGSFSTLEIQRTEQGDSAMYLCASSSDRAGKLFFGSGTQLSVL.

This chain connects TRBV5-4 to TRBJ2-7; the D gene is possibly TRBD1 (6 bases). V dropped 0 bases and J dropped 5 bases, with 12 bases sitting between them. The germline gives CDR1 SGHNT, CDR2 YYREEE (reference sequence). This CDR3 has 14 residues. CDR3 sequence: CASSLEQGFNEQYF. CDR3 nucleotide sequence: TGTGCCAGCAGCTTGGAACAGGGTTTTAACGAGCAGTACTTC.

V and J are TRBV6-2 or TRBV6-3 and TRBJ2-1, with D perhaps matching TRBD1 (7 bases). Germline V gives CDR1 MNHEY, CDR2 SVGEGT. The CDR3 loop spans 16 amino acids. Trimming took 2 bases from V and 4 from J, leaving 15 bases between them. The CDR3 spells CASSYPRGQLYNEQFF. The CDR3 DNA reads TGTGCCAGCAGTTACCCGCGGGGACAGCTATACAATGAGCAGTTCTTC.

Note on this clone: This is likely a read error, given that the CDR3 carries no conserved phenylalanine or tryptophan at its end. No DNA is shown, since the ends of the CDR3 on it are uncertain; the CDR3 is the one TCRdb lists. CDR3 protein: CASSRGLAGGFT. The chain is built from TRBV23-1 and TRBJ2-2; the D call TRBD2 from the table was never checked on the DNA. TRBV23-1 is filed as an ORF, its function uncertain. Termini included, the CDR3 measures 12 amino acids.

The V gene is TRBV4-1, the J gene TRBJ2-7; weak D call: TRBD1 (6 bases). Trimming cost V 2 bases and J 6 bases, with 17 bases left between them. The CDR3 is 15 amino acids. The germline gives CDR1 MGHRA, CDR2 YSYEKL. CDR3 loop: CASSQHEGIGGEQYF. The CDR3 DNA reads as TGCGCCAGCAGCCAACACGAGGGCATAGGGGGCGAGCAGTACTTC.

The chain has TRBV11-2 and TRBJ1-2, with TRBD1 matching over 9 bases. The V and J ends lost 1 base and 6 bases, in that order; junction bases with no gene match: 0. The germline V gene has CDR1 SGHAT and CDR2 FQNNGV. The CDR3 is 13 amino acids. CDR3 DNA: TGTGCCAGCAGCTTAGGGACAGGGGATGGCTACACCTTC. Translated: CASSLGTGDGYTF.

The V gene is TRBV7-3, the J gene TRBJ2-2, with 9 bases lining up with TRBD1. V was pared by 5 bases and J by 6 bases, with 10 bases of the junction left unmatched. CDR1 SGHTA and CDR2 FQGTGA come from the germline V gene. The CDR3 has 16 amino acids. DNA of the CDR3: TGTGCCAGCAGCCCCCGGGACAGGGTCGGCTCCGGGGAGCTGTTTTTT. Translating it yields CASSPRDRVGSGELFF.

As DNA, the CDR3 is TGTGCTAGTGGTTTGGGTAGGGGGACGAAGAACACTGAAGCTTTCTTT. It encodes CASGLGRGTKNTEAFF. The chain carries TRBV12-5 and TRBJ1-1; perhaps TRBD1 as D (6 bases). Germline V CDR1 and CDR2: LGHNT, FRNRAP. The V end lost 1 base, the J end lost 1 base, and 13 bases lay between the germline ends. The CDR3 spans 16 residues.

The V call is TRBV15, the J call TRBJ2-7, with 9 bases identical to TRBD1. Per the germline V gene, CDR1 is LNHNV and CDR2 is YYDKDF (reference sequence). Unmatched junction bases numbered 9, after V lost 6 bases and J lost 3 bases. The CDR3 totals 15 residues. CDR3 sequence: CATSAGTGKFYEQYF. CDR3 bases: TGTGCCACCAGTGCCGGGACAGGGAAATTCTACGAGCAGTACTTC.

The DNA of the CDR3 is TGTGCCAGCAGCGGAGGACTAGCGGGGGGGCGAGGTGAGCAGTTCTTC. As protein: CASSGGLAGGRGEQFF. V and J are TRBV2 and TRBJ2-1, with 15 bases matching TRBD2. The CDR3 contains 16 residues. With 6 bases clipped from V and 9 bases from J, the junction kept 9 bases outside the gene matches. Germline V gene data show CDR1 as SNHLY and CDR2 as FYNNEI.

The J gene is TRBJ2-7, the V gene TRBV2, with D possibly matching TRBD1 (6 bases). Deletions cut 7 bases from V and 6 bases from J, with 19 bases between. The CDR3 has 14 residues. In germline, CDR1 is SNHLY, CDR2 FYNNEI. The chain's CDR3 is CASNLRATGTEQYF. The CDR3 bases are TGTGCCAGCAACCTACGGGCCACAGGGACCGAGCAGTACTTC.

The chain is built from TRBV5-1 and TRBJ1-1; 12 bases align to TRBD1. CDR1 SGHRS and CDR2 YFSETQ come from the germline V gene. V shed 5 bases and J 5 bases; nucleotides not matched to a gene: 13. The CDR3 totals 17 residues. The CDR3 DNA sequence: TGCGCCAGCAGATTGCCCGGGACAGGGGGCGGATGGACTGAAGCTTTCTTT. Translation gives CASRLPGTGGGWTEAFF.

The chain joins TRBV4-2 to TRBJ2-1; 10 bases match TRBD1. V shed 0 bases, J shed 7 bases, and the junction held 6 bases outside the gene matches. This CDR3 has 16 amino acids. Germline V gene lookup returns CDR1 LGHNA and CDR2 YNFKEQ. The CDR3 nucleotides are TGTGCCAGCAGCCAAGATGCAGGACAGGGGGAAAATGAGCAGTTCTTC. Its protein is CASSQDAGQGENEQFF.